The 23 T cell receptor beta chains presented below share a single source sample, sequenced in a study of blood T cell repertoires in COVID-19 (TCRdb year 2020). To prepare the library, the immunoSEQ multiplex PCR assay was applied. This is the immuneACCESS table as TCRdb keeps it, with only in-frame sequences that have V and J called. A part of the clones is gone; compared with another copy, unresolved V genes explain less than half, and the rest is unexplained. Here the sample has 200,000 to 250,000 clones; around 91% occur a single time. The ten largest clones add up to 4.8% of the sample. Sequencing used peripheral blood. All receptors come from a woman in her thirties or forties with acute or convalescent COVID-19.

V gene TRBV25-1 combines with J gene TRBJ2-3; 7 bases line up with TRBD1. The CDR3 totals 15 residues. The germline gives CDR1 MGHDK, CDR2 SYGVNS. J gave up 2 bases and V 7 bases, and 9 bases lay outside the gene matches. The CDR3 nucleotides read TGTGCCAGCAACCCTACGGACAGGTTCACAGATACGCAGTATTTT. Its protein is CASNPTDRFTDTQYF.

As DNA, the CDR3 is TGCGCCAGCAGCTTTGGACAGGGTATGACTGAAGCTTTCTTT. Protein: CASSFGQGMTEAFF. The V gene is TRBV5-1, the J gene TRBJ1-1; 8 bases are shared with TRBD1. Losses at the gene ends were 2 bases for V and 5 bases for J; bases not matched to a gene: 5. Germline V gene sequence: CDR1 SGHRS, CDR2 YFSETQ. The CDR3 runs 14 residues.

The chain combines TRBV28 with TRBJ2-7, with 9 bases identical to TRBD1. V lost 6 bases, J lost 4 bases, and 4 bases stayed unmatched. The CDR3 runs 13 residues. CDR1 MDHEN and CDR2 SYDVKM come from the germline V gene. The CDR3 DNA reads TGTGCCAGCAGGCCGGGACAGGGTTACGAGCAGTACGTC. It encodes CASRPGQGYEQYV.

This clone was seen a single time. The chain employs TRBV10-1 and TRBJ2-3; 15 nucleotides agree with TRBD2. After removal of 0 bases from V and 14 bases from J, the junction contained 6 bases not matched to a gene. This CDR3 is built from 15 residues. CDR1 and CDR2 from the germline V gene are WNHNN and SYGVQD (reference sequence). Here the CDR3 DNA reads TGCGCCAGCAGTGAGTCGGGACTAGCGGGGGGAAACCCGTATTTT. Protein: CASSESGLAGGNPYF.

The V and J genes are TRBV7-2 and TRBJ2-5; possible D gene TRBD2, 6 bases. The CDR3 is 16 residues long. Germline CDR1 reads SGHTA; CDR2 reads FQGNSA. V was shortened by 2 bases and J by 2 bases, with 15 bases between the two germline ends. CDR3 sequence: CASSLNRAGSQETQYF. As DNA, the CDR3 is TGTGCCAGCAGCTTAAATCGGGCGGGGTCTCAAGAGACCCAGTACTTC.

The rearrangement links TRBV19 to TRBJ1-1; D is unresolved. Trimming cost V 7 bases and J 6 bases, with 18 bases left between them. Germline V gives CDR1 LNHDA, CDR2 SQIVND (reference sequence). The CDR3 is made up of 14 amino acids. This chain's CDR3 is CASTDPGKRPEAFF. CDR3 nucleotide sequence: TGTGCCAGTACGGATCCGGGGAAGAGGCCTGAAGCTTTCTTT.

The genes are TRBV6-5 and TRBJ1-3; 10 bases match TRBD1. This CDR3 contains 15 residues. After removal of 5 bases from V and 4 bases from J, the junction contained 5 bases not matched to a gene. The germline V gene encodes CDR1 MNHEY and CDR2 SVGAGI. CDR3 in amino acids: CASSRQGASGNTIYF. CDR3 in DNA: TGTGCCAGCAGTCGACAGGGGGCCTCCGGAAACACCATATATTTT.

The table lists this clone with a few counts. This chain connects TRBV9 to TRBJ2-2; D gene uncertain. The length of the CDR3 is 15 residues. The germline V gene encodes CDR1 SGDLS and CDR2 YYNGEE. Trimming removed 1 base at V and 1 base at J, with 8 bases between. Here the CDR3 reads CASSVSSGNTGELFF. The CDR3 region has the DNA TGTGCCAGCAGCGTATCGTCAGGGAACACCGGGGAGCTGTTTTTT.

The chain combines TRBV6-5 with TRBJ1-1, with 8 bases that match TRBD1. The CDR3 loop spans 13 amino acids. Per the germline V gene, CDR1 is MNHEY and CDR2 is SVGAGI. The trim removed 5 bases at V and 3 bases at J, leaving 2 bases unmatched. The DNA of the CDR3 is TGTGCCAGCAGTCAGGACAGGGACACTGAAGCTTTCTTT. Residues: CASSQDRDTEAFF.

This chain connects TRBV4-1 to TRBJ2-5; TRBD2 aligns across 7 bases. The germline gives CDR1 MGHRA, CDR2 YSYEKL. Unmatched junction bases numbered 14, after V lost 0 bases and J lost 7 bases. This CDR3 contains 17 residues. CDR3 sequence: CASSQEGEGGEGVTQYF. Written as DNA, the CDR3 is TGCGCCAGCAGCCAAGAGGGCGAGGGTGGGGAGGGAGTGACCCAGTACTTC.

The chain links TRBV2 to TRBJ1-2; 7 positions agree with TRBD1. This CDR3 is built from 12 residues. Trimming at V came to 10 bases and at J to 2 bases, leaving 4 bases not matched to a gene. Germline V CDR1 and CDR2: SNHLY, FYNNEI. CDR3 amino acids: CATGGQNYGYTF. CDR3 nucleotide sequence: TGTGCCACTGGGGGACAGAACTATGGCTACACCTTC.

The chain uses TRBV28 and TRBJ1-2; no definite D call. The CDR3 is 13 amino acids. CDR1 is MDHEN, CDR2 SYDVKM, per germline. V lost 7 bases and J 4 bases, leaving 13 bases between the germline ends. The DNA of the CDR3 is TGTGCCAGCAAGCTTCCAGGTTTCTATGGCTACACCTTC. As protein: CASKLPGFYGYTF.

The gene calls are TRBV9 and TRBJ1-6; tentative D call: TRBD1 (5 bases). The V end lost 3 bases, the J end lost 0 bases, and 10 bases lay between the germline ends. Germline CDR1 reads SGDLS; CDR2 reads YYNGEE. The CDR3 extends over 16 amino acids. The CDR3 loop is CASSADTSSYNSPLHF. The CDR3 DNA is TGTGCCAGCAGCGCGGACACGAGCTCCTATAATTCACCCCTCCACTTT.

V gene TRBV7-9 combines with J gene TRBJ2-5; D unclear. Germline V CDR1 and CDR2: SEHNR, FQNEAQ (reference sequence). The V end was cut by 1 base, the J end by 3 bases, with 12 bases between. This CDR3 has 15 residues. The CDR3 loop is CASSLGASPEETQYF. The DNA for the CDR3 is TGTGCCAGCAGCTTAGGCGCTTCTCCCGAAGAGACCCAGTACTTC.

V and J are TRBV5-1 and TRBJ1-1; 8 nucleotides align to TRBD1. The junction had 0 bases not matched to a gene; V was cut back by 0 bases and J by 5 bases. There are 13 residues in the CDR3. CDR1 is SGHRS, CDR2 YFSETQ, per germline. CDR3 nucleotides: TGCGCCAGCAGCTTGGGGACAGGGACTGAAGCTTTCTTT. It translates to CASSLGTGTEAFF. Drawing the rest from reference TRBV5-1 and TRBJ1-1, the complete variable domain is KAGVTQTPRYLIKTRGQQVTLSCSPISGHRSVSWYQQTPGQGLQFLFEYFSETQRNKGNFPGRFSGRQFSNSRSEMNVSTLELGDSALYLCASSLGTGTEAFFGQGTRLTVV.

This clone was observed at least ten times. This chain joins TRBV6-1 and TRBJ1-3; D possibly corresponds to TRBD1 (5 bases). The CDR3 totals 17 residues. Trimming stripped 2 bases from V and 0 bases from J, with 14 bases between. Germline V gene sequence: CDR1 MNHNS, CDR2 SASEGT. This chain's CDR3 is CASSERWQGGSGNTIYF. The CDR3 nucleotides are TGTGCCAGCAGTGAAAGGTGGCAGGGCGGCTCTGGAAACACCATATATTTT.

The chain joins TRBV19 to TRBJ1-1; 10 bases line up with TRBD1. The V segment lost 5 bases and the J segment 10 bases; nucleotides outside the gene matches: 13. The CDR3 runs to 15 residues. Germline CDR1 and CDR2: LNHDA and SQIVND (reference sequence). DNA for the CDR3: TGTGCCAGTAGTCAGTCGCCCGGGACAGGGGTGAGAGCTTTCTTT. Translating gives CASSQSPGTGVRAFF.

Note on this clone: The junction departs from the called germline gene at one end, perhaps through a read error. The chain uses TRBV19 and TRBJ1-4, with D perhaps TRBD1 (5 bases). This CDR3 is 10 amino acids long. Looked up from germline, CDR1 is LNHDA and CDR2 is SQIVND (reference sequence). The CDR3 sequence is CASSMGEGPF. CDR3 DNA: TGTGCCAGTAGCATGGGGGAGGGTCCTTTT.

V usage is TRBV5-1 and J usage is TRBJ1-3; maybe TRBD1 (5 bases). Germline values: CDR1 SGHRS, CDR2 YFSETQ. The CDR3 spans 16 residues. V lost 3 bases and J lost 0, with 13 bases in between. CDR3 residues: CASSSAQAGSGNTIYF. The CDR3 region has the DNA TGCGCCAGCAGCTCCGCACAGGCTGGCTCTGGAAACACCATATATTTT.

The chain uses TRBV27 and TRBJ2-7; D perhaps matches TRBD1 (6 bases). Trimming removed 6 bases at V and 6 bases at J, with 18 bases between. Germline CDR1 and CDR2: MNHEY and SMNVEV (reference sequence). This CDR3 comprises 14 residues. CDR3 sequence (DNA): TGTGCCAGCAGAGGCAGGGGCCTCGTTAGCGAGCAGTACGTC. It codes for CASRGRGLVSEQYV.

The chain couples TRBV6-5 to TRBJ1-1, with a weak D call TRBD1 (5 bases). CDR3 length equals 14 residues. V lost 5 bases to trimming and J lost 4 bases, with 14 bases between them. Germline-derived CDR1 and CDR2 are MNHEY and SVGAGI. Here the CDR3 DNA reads TGTGCCAGCAGTCATCAGGGTGTGGGCACTGAAGCTTTCTTT. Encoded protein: CASSHQGVGTEAFF.

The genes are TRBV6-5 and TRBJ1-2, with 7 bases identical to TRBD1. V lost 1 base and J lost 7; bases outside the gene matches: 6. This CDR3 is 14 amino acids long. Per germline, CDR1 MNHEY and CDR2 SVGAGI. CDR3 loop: CASSYLTGWSGYTF. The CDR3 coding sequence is TGTGCCAGCAGTTACTTGACAGGGTGGTCTGGCTACACCTTC.

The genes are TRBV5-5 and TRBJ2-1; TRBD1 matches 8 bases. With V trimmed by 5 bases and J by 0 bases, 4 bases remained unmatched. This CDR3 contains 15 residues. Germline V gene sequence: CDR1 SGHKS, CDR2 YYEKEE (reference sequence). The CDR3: CASSPDRGSYNEQFF. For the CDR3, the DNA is TGTGCCAGCAGTCCCGACAGGGGCTCCTACAATGAGCAGTTCTTC.